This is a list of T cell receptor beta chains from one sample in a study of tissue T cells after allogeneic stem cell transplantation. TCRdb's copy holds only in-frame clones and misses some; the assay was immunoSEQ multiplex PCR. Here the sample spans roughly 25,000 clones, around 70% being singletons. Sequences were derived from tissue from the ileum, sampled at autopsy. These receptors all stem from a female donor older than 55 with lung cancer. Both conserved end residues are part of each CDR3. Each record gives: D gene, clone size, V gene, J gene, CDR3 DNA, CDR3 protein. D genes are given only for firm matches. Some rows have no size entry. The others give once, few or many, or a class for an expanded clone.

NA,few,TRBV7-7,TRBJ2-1,TGTGCTAGCAGCTTAGGGAGGGGGAGCCTCTTCAATGAGCAGTTCTTC,CASSLGRGSLFNEQFF
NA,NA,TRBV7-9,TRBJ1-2,TGTGCCAGCAGCTTAGGTTCGACAGCTAACTATGGCTACACCTTC,CASSLGSTANYGYTF
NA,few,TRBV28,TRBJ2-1,TGTGCCAGCAGTTCGGAAATCTTCTTCAATGAGCAGTTCTTC,CASSSEIFFNEQFF
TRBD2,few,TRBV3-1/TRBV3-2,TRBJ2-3,TGTGCCAGCAGCGACAGACTAGCGGGCACAGATACGCAGTATTTT,CASSDRLAGTDTQYF
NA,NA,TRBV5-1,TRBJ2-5,TGCGCCAGCAGCTTGGCGGGTCCGTACCAAGAGACCCAGTACTTC,CASSLAGPYQETQYF
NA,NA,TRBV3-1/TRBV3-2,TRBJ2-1,TGTGCCAGCAGCCCCCGGAAATCTCCTAGGACCAATGAGCAGTTCTTC,CASSPRKSPRTNEQFF
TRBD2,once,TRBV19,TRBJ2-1,TGTGCCAGTACGGAAGTGGGTCTAGCGGCCTACAATGAGCAGTTCTTC,CASTEVGLAAYNEQFF
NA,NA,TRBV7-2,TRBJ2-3,TGTGCCAGCAGCTTTAGTCGTTCCTCAGATACGCAGTATTTT,CASSFSRSSDTQYF
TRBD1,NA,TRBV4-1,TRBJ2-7,TGCGCCAGCAGCCAAGGGGTTGGGGGACAGGGGGCTCGCGAGCAGTACTTC,CASSQGVGGQGAREQYF
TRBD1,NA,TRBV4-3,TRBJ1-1,TGCGCCAGCAGCCAAGATTCAGGGGGTAGGGGAGCTTTCTTT,CASSQDSGGRGAFF
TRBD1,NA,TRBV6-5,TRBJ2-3,TGTGCCAGCAGCTTTTACCAGGGGGTAGATACGCAGTATTTT,CASSFYQGVDTQYF
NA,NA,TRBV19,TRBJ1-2,TGTGCCAGTAGTGAACCGGGGCGGGCTACGGGCTATGGCTACACCTTC,CASSEPGRATGYGYTF
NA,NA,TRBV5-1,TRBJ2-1,TGCGCCAGCGCCCGAAGTTCACCTCCCGCCAATGAGCAGTTCTTC,CASARSSPPANEQFF
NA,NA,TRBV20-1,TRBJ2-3,TGCAGTGCTCACCAGGGGCCGGCGCAGTATTTT,CSAHQGPAQYF
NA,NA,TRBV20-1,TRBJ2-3,TGCAGTGCTAGTTCCGCCGCGCACACAGATACGCAGTATTTT,CSASSAAHTDTQYF
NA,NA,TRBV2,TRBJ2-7,TGTGCCAGCAGTGATGGAGATAACGCCTTATACGAGCAGTACTTC,CASSDGDNALYEQYF
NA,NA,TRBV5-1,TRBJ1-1,TGCGCCAGCAGCTTGGCCGACAGTTACACTGAAGCTTTCTTT,CASSLADSYTEAFF
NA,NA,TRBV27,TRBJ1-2,TGTGCCAGCAGTCCCCACAATCCGGGACCCCAGTATGGCTACACCTTC,CASSPHNPGPQYGYTF
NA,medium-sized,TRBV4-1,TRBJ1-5,TGCGCCAGCAGCTTAACCCCGACAGCTAGCAATCAGCCCCAGCATTTT,CASSLTPTASNQPQHF
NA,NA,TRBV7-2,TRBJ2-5,TGTGCCAGCAGCTTAGTTTCCGGGACAGAGACCCAGTACTTC,CASSLVSGTETQYF
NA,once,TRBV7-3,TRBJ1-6,TGTGCCAGCGCCTCCGGGGCACTTTCACCCCTCCACTTT,CASASGALSPLHF
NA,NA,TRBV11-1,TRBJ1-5,TGTGCCAGCTCACGGGGGGCGAGTCAGCCCCAGCATTTT,CASSRGASQPQHF
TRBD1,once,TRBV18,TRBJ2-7,TGTGCCAGCTCGATCGGACAGGGGGACGAGCAGTACTTC,CASSIGQGDEQYF
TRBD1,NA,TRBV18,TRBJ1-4,TGTGCCAGCTCGCACACTCAGGGGGCCGGTAATGAAAAACTGTTTTTT,CASSHTQGAGNEKLFF
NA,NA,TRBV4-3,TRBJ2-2,TGCGCCAGCAGCCAAGGGACAGAGCCCGGGGTCGGGGAGCTGTTTTTT,CASSQGTEPGVGELFF
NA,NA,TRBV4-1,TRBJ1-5,TGCGCCAGCAGCTCTCGGGGGGATTCGAGTAATCAGCCCCAGCATTTT,CASSSRGDSSNQPQHF
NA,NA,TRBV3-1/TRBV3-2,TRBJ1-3,TGTGCCAGCAGCCAAGGTTCACATGGAAACACCATATATTTT,CASSQGSHGNTIYF
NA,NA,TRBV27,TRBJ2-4,TGTGCCAGCAGTTTCGACCGTTTAGCCAAAAACATTCAGTACTTC,CASSFDRLAKNIQYF
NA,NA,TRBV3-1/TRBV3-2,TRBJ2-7,TGTGCCAGCAGCCCCTCCAGGAGGCAGATAGGGAAGTGCTTC,CASSPSRRQIGKCF
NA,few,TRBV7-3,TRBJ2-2,TGTGCCAGCAGCTCCTTTGGCGGGGAGCTGTTTTTT,CASSSFGGELFF
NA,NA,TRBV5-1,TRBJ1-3,TGCGCCAGCAGTGCCGGGGACTCGAGCTCTGGAAACACCATATATTTT,CASSAGDSSSGNTIYF
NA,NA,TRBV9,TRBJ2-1,TGTGCCAGCAGCCTCCCGGGGATAGCGGAGGGCAATGAGCAGTTCTTC,CASSLPGIAEGNEQFF
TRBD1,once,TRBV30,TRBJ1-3,TGTGCCTGGAGCCGACAGGGAACTGGAAACACCATATATTTT,CAWSRQGTGNTIYF
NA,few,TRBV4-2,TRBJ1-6,TGTGCCAGCAGAAATACCGTCACAGGGTCGAATTCACCCCTCCACTTT,CASRNTVTGSNSPLHF
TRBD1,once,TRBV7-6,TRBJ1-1,TGTGCCAGCAGCTTCGAGACAGGGGCAGTGGACACTGAAGCTTTCTTT,CASSFETGAVDTEAFF
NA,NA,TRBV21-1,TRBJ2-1,TGTGCCAGCAGCAAATGGAACCTAGGACAGGGTCACAATGAGCAGTTCTTC,CASSKWNLGQGHNEQFF
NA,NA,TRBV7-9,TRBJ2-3,TGTGCCAGCAGCTTAAAAGATACGCAGTATTTT,CASSLKDTQYF
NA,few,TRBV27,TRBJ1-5,TGTGCCAGCAGTTTATCTGGGTCCTTCGGGCCCCAGCATTTT,CASSLSGSFGPQHF
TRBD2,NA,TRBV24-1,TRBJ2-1,TGTGCCACCAGTGATCGCGGGACTAGCGGTCAAAACCCCAATGAGCAGTTCTTC,CATSDRGTSGQNPNEQFF
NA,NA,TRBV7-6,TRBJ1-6,TGTGCCAGCAGCTTAGGGGCAGGAACAAATTCACCCCTCCACTTT,CASSLGAGTNSPLHF
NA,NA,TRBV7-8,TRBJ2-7,TGTGCCAGCAGAGTTCAGGCAACCTACGAGCAGTACTTC,CASRVQATYEQYF
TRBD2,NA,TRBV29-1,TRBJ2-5,TGCAGCGCCTTCAGCGGGGGGCGAGGGGAGACCCAGTACTTC,CSAFSGGRGETQYF
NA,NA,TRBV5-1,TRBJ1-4,TGCGCCAGCAGGCCAGGGTCGGCTCGAACTAATGAAAAACTGTTTTTT,CASRPGSARTNEKLFF
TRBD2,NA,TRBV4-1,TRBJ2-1,TGCGCCAGCAGCCCCCGGACTAGCGGGAGGGCCGGTATCCAGTTCTTC,CASSPRTSGRAGIQFF
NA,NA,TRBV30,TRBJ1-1,TGTGCCTGGAGTGTCGCCCAGAGGCGAACTGAAGCTTTCTTT,CAWSVAQRRTEAFF
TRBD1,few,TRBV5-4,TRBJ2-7,TGTGCCAGCAGACGGGACAGGGGGAACTACGAGCAGTACTTC,CASRRDRGNYEQYF
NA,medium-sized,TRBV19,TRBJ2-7,TGTGCCAGTGGTCCCGGGACCACCTACGAGCAGTACTTC,CASGPGTTYEQYF
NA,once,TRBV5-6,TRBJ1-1,TGTGCCAGCAGCTTGGTCAGGAACACTGAAGCTTTCTTT,CASSLVRNTEAFF
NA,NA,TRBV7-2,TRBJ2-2,TGTGCCAGCAGCCCGCAGGGTTGGAACACCGGGGAGCTGTTTTTT,CASSPQGWNTGELFF
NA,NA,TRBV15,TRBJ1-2,TGTGCCACCAGCAGAGATCGCAATAACTATGGCTACACCTTC,CATSRDRNNYGYTF